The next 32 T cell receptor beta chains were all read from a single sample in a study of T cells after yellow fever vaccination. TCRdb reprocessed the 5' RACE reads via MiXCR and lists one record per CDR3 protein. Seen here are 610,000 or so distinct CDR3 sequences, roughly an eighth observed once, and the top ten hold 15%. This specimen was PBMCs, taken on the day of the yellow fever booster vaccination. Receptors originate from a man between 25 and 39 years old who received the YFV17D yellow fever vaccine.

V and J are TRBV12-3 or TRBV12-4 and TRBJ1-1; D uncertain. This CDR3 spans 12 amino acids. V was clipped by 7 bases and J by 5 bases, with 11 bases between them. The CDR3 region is CASNRVGTEAFF. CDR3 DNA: TGTGCCAGCAATAGAGTCGGGACTGAAGCTTTCTTT.

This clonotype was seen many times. CDR3 amino acids: CSAGESGRVADTQYF. The CDR3 DNA follows: TGCAGTGCGGGAGAGAGCGGGAGGGTGGCAGATACGCAGTATTTT. The V and J genes are TRBV20-1 and TRBJ2-3; 10 positions match TRBD2. The CDR3 covers 15 residues. Germline V gene sequence: CDR1 DFQATT, CDR2 SNEGSKA (reference sequence). Trimming at V came to 6 bases and at J to 4 bases, leaving 10 bases not matched to a gene.

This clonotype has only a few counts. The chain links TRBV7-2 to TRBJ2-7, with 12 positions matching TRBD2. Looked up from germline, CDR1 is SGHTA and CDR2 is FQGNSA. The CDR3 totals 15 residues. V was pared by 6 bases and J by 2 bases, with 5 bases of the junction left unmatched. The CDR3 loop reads CASSSGLAGPYEQYF. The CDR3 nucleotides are TGTGCCAGCAGTTCTGGACTAGCGGGACCCTACGAGCAGTACTTC.

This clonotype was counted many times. CDR3 amino acids: CASSSRGGGSAEAFF. CDR3 DNA: TGTGCCAGCAGCTCACGGGGCGGGGGGTCGGCTGAAGCTTTCTTT. The chain links TRBV11-2 to TRBJ1-1; D possibly corresponds to TRBD1 (5 bases). This CDR3 is built from 15 residues. Per germline, CDR1 SGHAT and CDR2 FQNNGV. The V end was cut by 4 bases, the J end by 6 bases, with 18 bases between.

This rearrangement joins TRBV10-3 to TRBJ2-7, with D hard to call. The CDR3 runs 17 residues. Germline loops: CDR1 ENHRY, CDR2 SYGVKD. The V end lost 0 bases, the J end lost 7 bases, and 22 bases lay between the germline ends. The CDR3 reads CAISESGRIAGQGEQYF. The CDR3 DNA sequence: TGTGCCATCAGTGAGTCAGGAAGGATAGCTGGGCAAGGAGAGCAGTACTTC.

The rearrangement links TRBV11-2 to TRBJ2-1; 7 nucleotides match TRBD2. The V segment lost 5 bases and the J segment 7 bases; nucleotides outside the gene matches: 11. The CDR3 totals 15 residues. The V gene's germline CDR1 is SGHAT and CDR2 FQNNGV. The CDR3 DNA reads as TGTGCCAGCAGCGTTGTGAGGGGAGGGCCAAATGAGCAGTTCTTC. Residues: CASSVVRGGPNEQFF.

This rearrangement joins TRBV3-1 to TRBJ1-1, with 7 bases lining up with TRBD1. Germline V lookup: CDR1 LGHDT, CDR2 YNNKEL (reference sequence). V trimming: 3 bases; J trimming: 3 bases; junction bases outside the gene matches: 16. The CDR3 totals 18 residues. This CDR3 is CASSHRDRAKTVHTEAFF. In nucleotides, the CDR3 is TGTGCCAGCAGCCATCGAGACAGGGCCAAAACAGTACACACTGAAGCTTTCTTT.

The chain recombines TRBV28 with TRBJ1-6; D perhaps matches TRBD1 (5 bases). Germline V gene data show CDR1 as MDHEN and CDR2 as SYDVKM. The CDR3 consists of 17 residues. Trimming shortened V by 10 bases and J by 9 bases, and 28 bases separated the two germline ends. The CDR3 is CAIRAVTIHLVGSPLHF. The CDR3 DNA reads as TGTGCCATCAGGGCGGTGACAATCCACCTTGTAGGTTCACCCCTCCACTTT.

CDR3 bases: TGCAGTGCTTGGGACTCCAAGCACAATGAGCAGTTCTTC. As protein: CSAWDSKHNEQFF. J is TRBJ2-1 and V is TRBV20-1, with a tentative D call TRBD2 (6 bases). CDR3 length equals 13 residues. Trimming took 5 bases from V and 5 from J, leaving 13 bases between them. The germline V gene encodes CDR1 DFQATT and CDR2 SNEGSKA (reference sequence).

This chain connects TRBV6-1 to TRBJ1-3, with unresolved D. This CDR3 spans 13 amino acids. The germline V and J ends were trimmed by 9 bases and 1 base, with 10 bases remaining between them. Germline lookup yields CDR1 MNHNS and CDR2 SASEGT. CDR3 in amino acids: CASRTDSGNTIYF. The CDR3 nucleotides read TGTGCCAGTAGGACTGATTCTGGAAACACCATATATTTT.

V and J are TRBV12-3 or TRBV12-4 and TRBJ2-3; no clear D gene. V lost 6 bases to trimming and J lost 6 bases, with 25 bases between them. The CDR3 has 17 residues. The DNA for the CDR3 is TGTGCCAGCAGCCTAAATCTGGGCTCCCTTATTGCGGATACGCAGTATTTT. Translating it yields CASSLNLGSLIADTQYF.

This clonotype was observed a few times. The CDR3 DNA reads TGTGCCAGCAGCCCGGCTGGCGGGAGAACGACAGATACGCAGTATTTT. Protein product: CASSPAGGRTTDTQYF. V gene TRBV3-1 combines with J gene TRBJ2-3; 7 bases are a match to TRBD2. The V segment lost 4 bases and the J segment 3 bases; nucleotides outside the gene matches: 10. Germline CDR1 and CDR2: LGHDT and YNNKEL (reference sequence). This CDR3 has 16 residues.

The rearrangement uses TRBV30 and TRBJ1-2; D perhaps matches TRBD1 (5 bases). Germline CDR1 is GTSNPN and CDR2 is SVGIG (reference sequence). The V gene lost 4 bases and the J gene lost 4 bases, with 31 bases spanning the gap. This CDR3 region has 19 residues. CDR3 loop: CAWTRSSVTIPGPLYGYTF. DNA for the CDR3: TGTGCCTGGACCCGTTCAAGTGTTACAATCCCAGGGCCACTCTATGGCTACACCTTC.

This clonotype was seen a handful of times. CDR3 loop: CASISGLAGVSDTQYF. The CDR3 DNA is TGTGCCAGCATTTCGGGACTAGCGGGAGTTTCAGATACGCAGTATTTT. V is TRBV2 and J is TRBJ2-3, with 14 nucleotides matching TRBD2. Unmatched junction bases numbered 7, after V lost 7 bases and J lost 4 bases. The CDR3 runs 16 residues. CDR1 SNHLY and CDR2 FYNNEI come from the germline V gene.

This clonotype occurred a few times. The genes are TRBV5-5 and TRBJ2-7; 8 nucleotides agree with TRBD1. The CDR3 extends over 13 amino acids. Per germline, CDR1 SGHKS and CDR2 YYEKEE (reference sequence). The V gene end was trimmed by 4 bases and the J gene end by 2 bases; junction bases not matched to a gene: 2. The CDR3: CASSAGQAYEQYF. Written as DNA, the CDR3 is TGTGCCAGCAGCGCGGGACAGGCCTACGAGCAGTACTTC.

The CDR3 protein is CSAQSLRGGSYEQYF. CDR3 DNA sequence: TGCAGTGCTCAATCCCTACGGGGGGGTTCTTACGAGCAGTACTTC. V is TRBV20-1 and J is TRBJ2-7; 8 bases match TRBD2. From germline, CDR1 is DFQATT and CDR2 SNEGSKA (reference sequence). V gave up 5 bases and J gave up 4 bases; unmatched junction bases: 13. This CDR3 comprises 15 residues.

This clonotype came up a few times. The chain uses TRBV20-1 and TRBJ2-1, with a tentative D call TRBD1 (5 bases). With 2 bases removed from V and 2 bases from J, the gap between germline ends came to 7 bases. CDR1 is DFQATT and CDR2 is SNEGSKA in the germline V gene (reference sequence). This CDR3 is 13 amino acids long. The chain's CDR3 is CSARRRAYNEQFF. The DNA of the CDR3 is TGCAGTGCTAGACGCAGGGCCTACAATGAGCAGTTCTTC.

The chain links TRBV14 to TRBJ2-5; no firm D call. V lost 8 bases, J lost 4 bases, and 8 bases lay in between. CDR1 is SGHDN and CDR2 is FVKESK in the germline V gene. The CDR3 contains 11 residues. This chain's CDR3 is CASQNGETQYF. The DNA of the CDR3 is TGTGCCAGCCAAAACGGAGAGACCCAGTACTTC.

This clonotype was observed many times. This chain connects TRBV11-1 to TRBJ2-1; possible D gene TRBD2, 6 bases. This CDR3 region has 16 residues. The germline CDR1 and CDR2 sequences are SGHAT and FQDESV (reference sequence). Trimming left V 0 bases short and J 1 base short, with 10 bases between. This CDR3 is CASSLAGRGSYNEQFF. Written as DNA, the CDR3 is TGTGCCAGCAGCTTAGCCGGGCGGGGTTCCTACAATGAGCAGTTCTTC.

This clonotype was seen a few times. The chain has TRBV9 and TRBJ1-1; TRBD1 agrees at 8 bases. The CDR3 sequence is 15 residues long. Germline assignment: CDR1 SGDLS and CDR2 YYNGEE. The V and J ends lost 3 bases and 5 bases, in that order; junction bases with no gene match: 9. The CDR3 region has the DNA TGTGCCAGCAGCGCCCAGACAGGGGCTTATACTGAAGCTTTCTTT. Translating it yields CASSAQTGAYTEAFF.

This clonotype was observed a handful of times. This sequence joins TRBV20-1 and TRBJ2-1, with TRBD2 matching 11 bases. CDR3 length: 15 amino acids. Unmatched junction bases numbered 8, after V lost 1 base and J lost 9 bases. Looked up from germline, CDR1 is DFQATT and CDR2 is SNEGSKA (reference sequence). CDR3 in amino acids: CSARVRLAGFIEQFF. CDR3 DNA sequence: TGCAGTGCTAGAGTCCGACTAGCGGGATTCATTGAGCAGTTCTTC.

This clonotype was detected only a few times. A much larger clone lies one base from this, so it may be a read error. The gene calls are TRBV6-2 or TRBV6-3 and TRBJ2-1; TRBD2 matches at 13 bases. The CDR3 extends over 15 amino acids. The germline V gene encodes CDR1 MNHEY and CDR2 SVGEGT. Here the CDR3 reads CASSPGLAGVNEQLF. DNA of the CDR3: TGTGCCAGCAGTCCCGGACTAGCGGGAGTTAATGAGCAGCTCTTC.

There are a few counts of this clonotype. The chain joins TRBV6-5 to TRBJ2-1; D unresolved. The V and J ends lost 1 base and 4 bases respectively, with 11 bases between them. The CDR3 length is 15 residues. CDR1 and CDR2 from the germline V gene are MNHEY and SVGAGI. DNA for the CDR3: TGTGCCAGCAGTTACTTTAACTCCGAATACAATGAGCAGTTCTTC. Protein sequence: CASSYFNSEYNEQFF.

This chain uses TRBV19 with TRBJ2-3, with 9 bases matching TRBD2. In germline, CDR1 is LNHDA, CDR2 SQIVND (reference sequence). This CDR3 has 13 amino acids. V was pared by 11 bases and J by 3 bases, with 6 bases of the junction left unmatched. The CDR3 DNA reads TGTGCCGTTAGTAGCGGGAGTACAGATACGCAGTATTTT. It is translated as CAVSSGSTDTQYF.

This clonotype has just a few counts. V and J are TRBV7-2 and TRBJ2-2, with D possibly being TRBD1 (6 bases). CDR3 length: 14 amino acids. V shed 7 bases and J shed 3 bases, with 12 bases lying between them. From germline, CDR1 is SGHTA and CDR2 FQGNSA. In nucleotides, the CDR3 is TGTGCCAGCACCGGGACACGATACACCGGGGAGCTGTTTTTT. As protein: CASTGTRYTGELFF.

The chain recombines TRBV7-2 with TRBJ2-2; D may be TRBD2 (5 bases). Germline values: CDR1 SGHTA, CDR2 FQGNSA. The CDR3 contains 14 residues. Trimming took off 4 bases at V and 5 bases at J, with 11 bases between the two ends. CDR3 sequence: CASSSRSGTGELFF. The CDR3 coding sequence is TGTGCCAGCAGCTCTCGCTCGGGGACCGGGGAGCTGTTTTTT.

The CDR3, as DNA: TGTGCCAGCAGTGATTCAGGGGGAGATACGCAGTATTTT. Encoded protein: CASSDSGGDTQYF. The chain combines TRBV25-1 with TRBJ2-3, with TRBD1 identical over 7 bases. The germline CDR1 and CDR2 sequences are MGHDK and SYGVNS. V was clipped by 3 bases and J by 5 bases; unmatched bases: 2. The CDR3 totals 13 residues.

The CDR3 DNA follows: TGCAGCGTTGAGGACGGGAGCTCCTACGAGCAGTACTTC. Amino acid sequence: CSVEDGSSYEQYF. The chain joins TRBV29-1 to TRBJ2-7, with a weak D call TRBD2 (6 bases). The V gene lost 3 bases and the J gene lost 0 bases, with 9 bases spanning the gap. CDR1 is SQVTM, CDR2 ANQGSEA, per germline. This CDR3 region has 13 residues.

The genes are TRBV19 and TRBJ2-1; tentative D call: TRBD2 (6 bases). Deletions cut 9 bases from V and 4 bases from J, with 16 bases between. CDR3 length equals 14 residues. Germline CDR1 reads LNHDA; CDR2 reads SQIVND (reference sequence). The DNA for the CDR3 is TGTGCCAGCAACCAGCGGGCCGTGTACAATGAGCAGTTCTTC. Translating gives CASNQRAVYNEQFF.

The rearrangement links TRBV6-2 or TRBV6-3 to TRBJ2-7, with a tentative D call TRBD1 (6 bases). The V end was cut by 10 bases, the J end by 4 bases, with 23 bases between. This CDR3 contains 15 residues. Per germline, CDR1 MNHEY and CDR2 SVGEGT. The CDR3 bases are TGTGCCACCGAGACACTCCGGGACACCCGATACGAGCAGTACTTC. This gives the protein CATETLRDTRYEQYF.

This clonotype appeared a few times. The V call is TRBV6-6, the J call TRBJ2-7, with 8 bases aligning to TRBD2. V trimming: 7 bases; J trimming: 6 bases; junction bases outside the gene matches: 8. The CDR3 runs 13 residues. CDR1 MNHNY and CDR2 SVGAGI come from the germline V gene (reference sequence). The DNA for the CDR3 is TGTGCCAGCACTCCCGGGACTAGGGCCGAGCAGTACTTC. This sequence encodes CASTPGTRAEQYF.

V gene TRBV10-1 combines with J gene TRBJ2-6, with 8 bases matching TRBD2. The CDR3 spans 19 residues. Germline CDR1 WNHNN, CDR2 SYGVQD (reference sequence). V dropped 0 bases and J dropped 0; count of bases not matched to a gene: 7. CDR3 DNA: TGCGCCAGCAGTGAGTCCGAACTAGCGGTCAACTCTGGGGCCAACGTCCTGACTTTC. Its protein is CASSESELAVNSGANVLTF.